This T cell receptor beta chain came from a study of T-cell memory formation after mild COVID-19 (dated by TCRdb to the early 2020s). For the wider study: Most TCR sequence clusters were specific to one of the two donors. In two donors, T-cell clones that expanded and contracted after mild COVID-19 were tracked by sequencing TCRalpha and TCRbeta repertoires over time. The cohort was made up of two young adult volunteers, one female and one male, who were previously healthy. Broad study findings and their caveats: Contracting CD4+ clones were found mainly in CM and EM memory subsets, while CD8+ clones were enriched in EMRA. Balanced CD4/CD8 phenotypes were observed for clones contracting from day 15 to 85, whereas a bias towards CD4+ was observed for a second wave of clones expanding from day 15 to 37. Only a couple of mild cases were covered by the study, and larger cohorts that include severe cases with pre-infection samples were considered necessary. SARS-CoV-2 specificity was not confirmed for the second-wave clones peaking on day 37. The detection of some responding clones in pre-infection memory suggests that pre-existing cross-reactive memory T cells joined the SARS-CoV-2 response.

From the cysteine up to the phenylalanine, the CDR3 has a length of 13 residues. CDR3 DNA only is kept here, 39 bases in frame from base 1. Relative to germline, V is 4 bases shorter and J is 5 bases shorter, with 12 bases between their ends. CDR1 and CDR2 are drawn from the germline V gene: SGHTA, FQGNSA. This clonotype was observed a handful of times. What antigen it recognizes has not been identified. There are no base qualities to consult, and no much larger clone falls within one base. Sequencing was performed on an Illumina NovaSeq 6000. TCRalpha and TCRbeta cDNA libraries were constructed by 5'RACE with constant-segment primers, with sample barcodes and unique molecular identifiers being introduced. RNA was extracted from every sample with Trizol reagent. Library amplification was performed in two PCR steps, and a second sample barcode and Illumina TruSeq adapters were introduced in the second step. Sequencing of the libraries was done on an Illumina NovaSeq, producing 2 x 150 bp paired-end reads. The original pipeline was this. With migec v1.2.7, reads were demultiplexed and then collapsed into UMI-guided consensus sequences. Using mixcr v2.1.11, UMI consensuses were aligned to TRA and TRB V and J templates and then assembled into clonotypes. Expanded or contracted clonotypes were those called significant by both edgeR and NoisET, with noise models trained on biological replicates. For edgeR calls, a false discovery rate-adjusted p below 0.01 and a log2 fold-change threshold of 1 were applied. As an exploratory analysis of dynamics, max-normalized trajectories of the 1000 most abundant clonotypes were examined with PCA combined with hierarchical clustering. The CD4 or CD8 phenotype of responding clones was assigned using the separately sequenced CD4+ and CD8+ repertoires. In-frame beta chains were kept once TCRdb had trimmed the public reads at Q25 with fastp and called clones with MiXCR. CDR3 protein sequences are deduplicated, and each keeps its most common genes and DNA. These V and J calls originate from TCRdb's pipeline instead of the authors' own analysis. The sample table shows about 190,000 distinct CDR3 sequences, and around 19% are seen once. The ten largest clones capture approximately 2.4% of the sample.

PBMCs were isolated by Ficoll-Paque density gradient centrifugation. The clonotype originates from an adult woman who had mild COVID-19 (a few samples of this study predate the infection). The sample titles of this study are shuffled in the database, so cell type and time point are left out; the donor was told from shared clones. The sequenced sample was PBMCs or a T cell subset sorted from them (not recorded which). This chain is built from TRBV7-2 and TRBJ2-7, with an unclear D gene assignment. The CDR3 is CASSSGGTHEQYF. In nucleotides, the sequence is TGTGCCAGCAGCTCCGGTGGTACCCACGAGCAGTACTTC.